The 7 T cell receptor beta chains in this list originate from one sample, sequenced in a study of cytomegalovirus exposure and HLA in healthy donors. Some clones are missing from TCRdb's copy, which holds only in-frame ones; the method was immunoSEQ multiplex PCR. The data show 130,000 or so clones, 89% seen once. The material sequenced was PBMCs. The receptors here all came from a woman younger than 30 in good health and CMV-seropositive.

The CDR3 DNA reads as TGTGCCAGCAGGCGGACGAACACCGGGGAGCTGTTTTTT. The encoded protein is CASRRTNTGELFF. The rearrangement uses TRBV7-2 and TRBJ2-2; D is uncertain. Germline CDR1 and CDR2: SGHTA and FQGNSA. The CDR3 sequence is 13 residues long. Deletions cut 6 bases from V and 0 bases from J, with 5 bases between.

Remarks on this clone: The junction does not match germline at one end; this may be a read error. The CDR3 nucleotides are TGCGCCAGCAGGGACAGTCCGTCATCTGGACGTACAACCCTCGACTTC. Amino acid sequence: CASRDSPSSGRTTLDF. The J gene is TRBJ2-7, the V gene TRBV5-1; TRBD1 is a possible D gene (6 bases). This CDR3 has 16 residues. Germline V gene lookup returns CDR1 SGHRS and CDR2 YFSETQ.

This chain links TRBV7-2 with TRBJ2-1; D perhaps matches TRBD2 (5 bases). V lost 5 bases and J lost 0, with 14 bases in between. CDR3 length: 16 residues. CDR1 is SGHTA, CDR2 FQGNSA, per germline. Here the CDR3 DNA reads TGTGCCAGCAGCCCCCCCCGGGGTGGCTCCTACAATGAGCAGTTCTTC. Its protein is CASSPPRGGSYNEQFF.

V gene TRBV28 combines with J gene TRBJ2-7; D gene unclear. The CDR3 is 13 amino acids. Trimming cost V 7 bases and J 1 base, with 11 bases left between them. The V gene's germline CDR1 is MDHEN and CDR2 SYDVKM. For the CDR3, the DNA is TGTGCCAGCACCCGTACACCTTCCTACGAGCAGTACTTC. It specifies CASTRTPSYEQYF.

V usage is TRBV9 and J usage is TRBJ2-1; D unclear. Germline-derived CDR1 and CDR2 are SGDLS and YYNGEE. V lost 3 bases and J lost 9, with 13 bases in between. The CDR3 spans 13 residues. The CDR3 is CASSASSGSEQFF. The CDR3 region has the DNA TGTGCCAGCAGCGCGAGTTCCGGGTCTGAGCAGTTCTTC.

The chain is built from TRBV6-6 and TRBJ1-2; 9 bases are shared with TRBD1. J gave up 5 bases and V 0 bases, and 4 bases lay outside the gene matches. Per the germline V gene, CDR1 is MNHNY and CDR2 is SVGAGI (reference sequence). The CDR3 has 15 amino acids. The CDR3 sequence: CASSYSKQGAYGYTF. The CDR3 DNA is TGTGCCAGCAGTTACTCGAAACAGGGGGCGTATGGCTACACCTTC.

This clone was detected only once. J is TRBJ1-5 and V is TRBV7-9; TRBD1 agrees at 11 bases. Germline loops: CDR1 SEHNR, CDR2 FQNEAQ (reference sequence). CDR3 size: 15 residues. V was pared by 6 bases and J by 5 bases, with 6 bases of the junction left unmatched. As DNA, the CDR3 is TGTGCCAGCAGTCCGGGACAGGGGGAGCATCAGCCCCAGCATTTT. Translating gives CASSPGQGEHQPQHF.